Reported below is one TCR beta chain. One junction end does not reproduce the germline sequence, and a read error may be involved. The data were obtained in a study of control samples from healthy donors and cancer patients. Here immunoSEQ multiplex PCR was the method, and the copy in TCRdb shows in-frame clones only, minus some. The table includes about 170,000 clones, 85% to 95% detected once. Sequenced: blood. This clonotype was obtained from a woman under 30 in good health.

This chain's CDR3 is CASSLDDNSPLHF. CDR3 bases: TGTGCTAGCAGCTTAGATGATAATTCACCCCTCCACTTT. The chain joins TRBV7-7 to TRBJ1-6; D uncertain. This CDR3 has 13 residues. Germline V gene sequence: CDR1 SSHAT, CDR2 FNYEAQ (reference sequence).